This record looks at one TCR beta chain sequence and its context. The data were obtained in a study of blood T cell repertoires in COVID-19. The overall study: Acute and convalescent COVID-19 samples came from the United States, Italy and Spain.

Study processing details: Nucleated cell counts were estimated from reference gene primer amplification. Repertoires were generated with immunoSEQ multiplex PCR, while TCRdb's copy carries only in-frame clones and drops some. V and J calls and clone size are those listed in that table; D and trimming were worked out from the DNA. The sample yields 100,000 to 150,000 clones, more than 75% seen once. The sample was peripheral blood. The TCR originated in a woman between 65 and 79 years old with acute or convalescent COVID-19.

CDR3 residues: CASSFTSRDTYQPQHF. In DNA, the CDR3 is TGTGCCAGCAGCTTCACATCCCGGGACACTTATCAGCCCCAGCATTTT. The chain uses TRBV7-8 and TRBJ1-5; the D gene is possibly TRBD1 (6 bases). This CDR3 has 16 residues. Germline loops: CDR1 SGHVS, CDR2 FQNEAQ. Deletions cut 3 bases from V and 5 bases from J, with 17 bases between. Variable domain in full (rest from reference TRBV7-8 and TRBJ1-5): GAGVSQSPRYKVAKRGQDVALRCDPISGHVSLFWYQQALGQGPEFLTYFQNEAQLDKSGLPSDRFFAERPEGSVSTLKIQRTQQEDSAVYLCASSFTSRDTYQPQHFGDGTRLSIL.